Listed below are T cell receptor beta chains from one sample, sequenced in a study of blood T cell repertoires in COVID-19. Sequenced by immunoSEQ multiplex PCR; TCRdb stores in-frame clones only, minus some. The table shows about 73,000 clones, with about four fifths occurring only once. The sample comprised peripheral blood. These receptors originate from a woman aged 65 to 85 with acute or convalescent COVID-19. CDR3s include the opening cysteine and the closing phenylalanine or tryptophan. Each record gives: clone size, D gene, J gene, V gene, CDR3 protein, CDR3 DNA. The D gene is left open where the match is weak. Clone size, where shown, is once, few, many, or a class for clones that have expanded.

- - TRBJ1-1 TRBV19 CASRKETIEAFF TGTGCCAGTAGGAAAGAGACAATAGAAGCTTTCTTT
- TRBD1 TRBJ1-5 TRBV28 CASSSTDRAQHF TGTGCCAGCAGTTCAACGGACAGGGCCCAGCATTTT
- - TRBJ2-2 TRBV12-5 CASANSGRAAGELFF TGTGCTAGTGCCAACTCCGGGCGGGCGGCCGGGGAGCTGTTTTTT
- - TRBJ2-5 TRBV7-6 CASSQQETQYF TGTGCCAGCAGCCAACAGGAGACCCAGTACTTC
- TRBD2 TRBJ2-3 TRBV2 CASNGRERGTDTQYF TGTGCCAGCAATGGGAGGGAGAGGGGAACAGATACGCAGTATTTT
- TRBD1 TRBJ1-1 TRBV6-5 CATEERQGTEAFF TGTGCCACCGAGGAACGACAGGGTACTGAAGCTTTCTTT
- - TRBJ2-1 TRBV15 CATSSYRDNEQFF TGTGCCACCAGCAGCTACAGGGACAATGAGCAGTTCTTC
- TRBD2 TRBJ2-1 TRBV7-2 CASSLATLLLAGNEQFF TGTGCCAGCAGCTTAGCTACGCTATTGCTAGCGGGCAATGAGCAGTTCTTC
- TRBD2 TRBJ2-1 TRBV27 CASSLGVLAGVGNEQFF TGTGCCAGCAGTTTAGGGGTACTAGCGGGAGTGGGGAATGAGCAGTTCTTC
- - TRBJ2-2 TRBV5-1 CASSLDAGTNTGELFF TGCGCCAGCAGCTTGGATGCAGGAACGAACACCGGGGAGCTGTTTTTT
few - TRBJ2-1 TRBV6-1 CASSEASIEQFF TGTGCCAGCAGTGAAGCTAGCATTGAGCAGTTCTTC
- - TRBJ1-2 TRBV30 CAWSEVLGGYTF TGTGCTTGGAGTGAGGTACTCGGGGGCTACACCTTC
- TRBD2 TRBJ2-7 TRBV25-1 CASSRGGRAREQYF TGTGCCAGCAGCCGGGGAGGGAGGGCCCGCGAGCAGTACTTC
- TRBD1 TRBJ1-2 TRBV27 CASSRGGTGIYGYTF TGTGCCAGCAGTAGGGGCGGGACAGGGATCTATGGCTACACCTTC
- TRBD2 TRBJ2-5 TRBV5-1 CASFHASGRGETQYF TGCGCCAGCTTTCATGCTAGCGGGAGAGGGGAGACCCAGTACTTC
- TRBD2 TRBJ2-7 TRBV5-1 CASRRGREVYEQYF TGCGCCAGCCGAAGAGGACGGGAGGTTTACGAGCAGTACTTC
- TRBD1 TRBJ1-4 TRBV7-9 CASRLTGSTNEKLFF TGTGCCAGCAGGCTGACAGGGTCAACTAATGAAAAACTGTTTTTT
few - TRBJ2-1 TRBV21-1 CASSARVRNEQFF TGTGCCAGCAGCGCCAGGGTAAGGAATGAGCAGTTCTTC
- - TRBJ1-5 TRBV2 CASRDRRGQPQHF TGTGCCAGCAGGGACAGAAGGGGTCAGCCCCAGCATTTT
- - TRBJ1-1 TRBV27 CASSLLQGGGTEAFF TGTGCCAGCAGTTTATTACAGGGAGGGGGCACTGAAGCTTTCTTT
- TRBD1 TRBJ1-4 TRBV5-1 CASKATTGENEKLFF TGCGCCAGCAAAGCAACGACAGGGGAAAATGAAAAACTGTTTTTT
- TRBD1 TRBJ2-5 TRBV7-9 CASSLTGTGGVQRYF TGTGCCAGCAGCTTGACTGGGACAGGGGGCGTACAGCGGTACTTC
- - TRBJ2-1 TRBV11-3 CASSLGRNNEQFF TGTGCCAGCAGCTTAGGGCGGAACAATGAGCAGTTCTTC
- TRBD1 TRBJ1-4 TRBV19 CASSAQGIEKLFF TGTGCCAGTAGTGCACAGGGGATTGAAAAACTGTTTTTT
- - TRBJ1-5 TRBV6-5 CASSPGGPNQPQHF TGTGCCAGCAGCCCCGGGGGGCCCAATCAGCCCCAGCATTTT
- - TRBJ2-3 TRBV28 CASSLQGRSSTDTQYF TGTGCCAGCAGTTTACAGGGCAGGTCTAGCACAGATACGCAGTATTTT
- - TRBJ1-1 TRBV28 CASSEGQNTEAFF TGTGCCAGCAGTGAGGGACAAAACACTGAAGCTTTCTTT
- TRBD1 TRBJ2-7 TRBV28 CASRRYRGITYEQYF TGTGCCAGCAGACGCTACAGGGGGATTACCTACGAGCAGTACTTC
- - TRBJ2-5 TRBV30 CAWATGLRETQYF TGTGCCTGGGCAACAGGGTTGAGAGAGACCCAGTACTTC
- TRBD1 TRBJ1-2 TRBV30 CACSGQGAYGYTF TGTGCCTGTTCCGGACAGGGAGCCTATGGCTACACCTTC
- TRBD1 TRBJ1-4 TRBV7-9 CASSYRGNNEKLFF TGTGCCAGCAGCTACAGGGGCAATAATGAAAAACTGTTTTTT
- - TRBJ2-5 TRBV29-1 CSVDWGLETQYF TGCAGCGTTGATTGGGGGCTGGAGACCCAGTACTTC
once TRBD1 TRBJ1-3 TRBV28 CASRSTGTGSGNTIYF TGTGCCAGCAGATCCACCGGGACAGGGTCTGGAAACACCATATATTTT
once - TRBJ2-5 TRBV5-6 CASSILAEYQETQYF TGTGCCAGCAGCATTTTAGCGGAGTACCAAGAGACCCAGTACTTC
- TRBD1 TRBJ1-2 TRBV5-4 CASSLEQGANYGYTF TGTGCCAGCAGCTTGGAACAGGGGGCTAACTATGGCTACACCTTC
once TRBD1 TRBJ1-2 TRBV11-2 CASSLTGGGYGYTF TGTGCCAGCAGCCTCACAGGGGGCGGCTATGGCTACACCTTC
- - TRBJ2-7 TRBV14 CASRKTGNHEQYF TGTGCCAGCAGGAAAACAGGGAACCACGAGCAGTACTTC
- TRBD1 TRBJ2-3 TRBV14 CASSHPLGQGGDTQYF TGTGCCAGCAGCCATCCCCTTGGACAGGGCGGAGATACGCAGTATTTT
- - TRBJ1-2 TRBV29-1 CSVLGGVDYGYTF TGCAGCGTTTTGGGAGGGGTTGACTATGGCTACACCTTC
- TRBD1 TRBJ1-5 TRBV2 CASSVGGRGNQPQHF TGTGCCAGCAGTGTAGGGGGCAGGGGCAATCAGCCCCAGCATTTT
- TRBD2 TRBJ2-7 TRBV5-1 CASRTGLAIEQYF TGCGCCAGCAGAACCGGACTAGCGATCGAGCAGTACTTC
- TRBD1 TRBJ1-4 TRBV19 CASRGGGSGEKLFF TGTGCCAGTAGAGGAGGGGGCTCGGGAGAAAAACTGTTTTTT
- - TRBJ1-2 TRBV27 CASSVTGKTNYGYTF TGTGCCAGCAGTGTCACAGGGAAGACTAACTATGGCTACACCTTC
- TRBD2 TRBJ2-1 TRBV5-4 CASSSPPGLDGNEQFF TGTGCCAGCAGCTCTCCCCCAGGACTAGACGGCAATGAGCAGTTCTTC
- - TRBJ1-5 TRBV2 CASSSGRTRDQPQHF TGTGCCAGCAGTTCCGGCCGGACCAGGGATCAGCCCCAGCATTTT
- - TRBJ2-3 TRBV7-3 CASSLSGSTDTQYF TGTGCCAGCAGCTTAAGCGGGAGCACAGATACGCAGTATTTT
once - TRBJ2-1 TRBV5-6 CASSLRGVIYNEQFF TGTGCCAGCAGCTTGAGGGGCGTCATCTACAATGAGCAGTTCTTC
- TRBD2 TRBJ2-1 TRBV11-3 CASSLASGSGYNEQFF TGTGCCAGCAGCTTAGCTAGCGGGAGTGGCTACAATGAGCAGTTCTTC
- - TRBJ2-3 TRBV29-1 CSVAQSDTQYF TGCAGCGTTGCCCAGTCAGATACGCAGTATTTT
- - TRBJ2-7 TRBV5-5 CASTSGGRESYF TGTGCCAGCACCTCGGGGGGCAGGGAATCGTACTTC
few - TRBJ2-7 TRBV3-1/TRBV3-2 CASRSGGREQYF TGTGCCAGCAGATCAGGGGGGCGGGAGCAGTACTTC
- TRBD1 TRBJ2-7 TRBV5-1 CASSSTGGSYEQYF TGCGCCAGCAGCTCGACAGGGGGGAGCTACGAGCAGTACTTC
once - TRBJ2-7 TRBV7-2 CASSLAGGGSSYEQYF TGTGCCAGCAGCTTAGCAGGAGGCGGCAGTTCCTACGAGCAGTACTTC
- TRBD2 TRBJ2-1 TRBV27 CASSLIQASGTHYEQFF TGTGCCAGCAGTTTAATTCAGGCTAGCGGGACGCACTATGAGCAGTTCTTC
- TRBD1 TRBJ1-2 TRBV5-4 CASSLPGQGGVYGYTF TGTGCCAGCAGCTTACCCGGACAGGGAGGAGTTTATGGCTACACCTTC